These 3 T cell receptor beta chains were all obtained from the same sample, sequenced in a study of regulatory T cells in long-lasting Graves disease. For TCR beta, libraries came from iRepertoire HTBI primers and Arm-PCR of CDR3 regions. One entry per CDR3 protein, called by TCRdb with MiXCR from the multiplex PCR reads. The sample has approximately 380,000 distinct CDR3 sequences; 20% are singletons. The sample's time point: persistent/refractory GD, antithyroid drugs over 5 years with positive TRAb. The authors made the TCR library using RNA they extracted from PBMCs. Specimen: peripheral blood mononuclear cells (PBMCs), collected when the disease was refractory, from a patient treated with antithyroid drugs. These receptors were collected from a female donor with Graves disease.

In its sample, this clonotype was seen a few times. V is TRBV29-1 and J is TRBJ1-2; possible D gene TRBD1, 5 bases. V lost 0 bases and J 4 bases, leaving 9 bases between the germline ends. Germline loops: CDR1 SQVTM, CDR2 ANQGSEA. This CDR3 has 13 residues. As DNA, the CDR3 is TGCAGCGTTGAAGAGGGGGGAGTCTATGGCTACACCTTC. Translation: CSVEEGGVYGYTF.

This clonotype occurred many times. The chain joins TRBV4-1 to TRBJ2-7, with 10 bases matching TRBD2. The germline V gene has CDR1 MGHRA and CDR2 YSYEKL. This CDR3 comprises 15 residues. The J segment lost 0 bases and the V segment lost 1 base, leaving 0 bases of the junction unmatched. CDR3 sequence: CASSQASGSSYEQYF. The DNA for the CDR3 is TGCGCCAGCAGCCAAGCTAGCGGGAGCTCCTACGAGCAGTACTTC.

This clonotype was counted many times. This rearrangement joins TRBV2 to TRBJ2-5, with 8 bases matching TRBD1. The V gene end was trimmed by 4 bases and the J gene end by 3 bases; junction bases not matched to a gene: 4. The V gene's germline CDR1 is SNHLY and CDR2 FYNNEI. There are 14 residues in the CDR3. The CDR3 nucleotides read TGTGCCAGCAGTGGGGGACAGGCCGAAGAGACCCAGTACTTC. Residues: CASSGGQAEETQYF.